This TCR beta chain was recovered during a study of response to subunit inactivated influenza vaccine. TCRdb used MiXCR to reprocess the RT-PCR reads, holding one entry per CDR3 protein. The data show around 790,000 distinct CDR3 sequences, less than 25% seen once. The receptor's source is a man between 50 and 59 years old who received an inactivated influenza vaccine. This sample comprised PBMCs from blood, obtained around 5 days after vaccination.

The CDR3 here is CASSSALGALDTQYF. Written as DNA, the CDR3 is TGTGCCAGCAGTTCTGCTCTAGGCGCTTTGGATACGCAGTATTTT. This chain connects TRBV12-3 or TRBV12-4 to TRBJ2-3; the D is unclear. This CDR3 comprises 15 residues. V was shortened by 4 bases and J by 6 bases, with 17 bases between the two germline ends.